The clone carrying this T cell receptor beta chain occurred a few times. The antigen is unknown. Individual cDNA molecules had unique molecular identifiers attached to them by the library. TCRdb re-analysed the RACE reads in MiXCR, keeping a single row per CDR3 protein. Seen here are about 64,000 distinct CDR3 sequences, about 11% observed once, and the top ten hold about 2%. V gave up 8 bases and J gave up 4 bases, with 9 bases separating them. CDR1 SGDLS and CDR2 YYNGEE come from the germline V gene. The CDR3 contains 11 residues. This record comes from a study of human T cells and chemical hapten exposure. Study information: Predominantly women, the patients had alopecia areata, totalis or universalis.

Broader study findings: Among TCRs, those above 1 in 1000 frequency were unaffected by DPC sensitization.

As for time point: patch test 3, about 24 weeks after DPC sensitization. Stated treatment: therapeutic diphenylcyclopropenone sensitization with weekly scalp DPC. Patients had alopecia, were aged 18 to 70, and were not pregnant. The rearrangement joins TRBV9 to TRBJ1-2; D is ambiguous. The receptor's source is a woman aged 30 to 39 with alopecia areata. Some clones in this sample may be carry-over from other donors' samples. Sequenced here: whole blood, sampled in connection with sensitization to the hapten diphenylcyclopropenone (DPC). In nucleotides, the CDR3 is TGTGCCAGTTGGGGATTCTATGGCTACACCTTC. Translating it yields CASWGFYGYTF.